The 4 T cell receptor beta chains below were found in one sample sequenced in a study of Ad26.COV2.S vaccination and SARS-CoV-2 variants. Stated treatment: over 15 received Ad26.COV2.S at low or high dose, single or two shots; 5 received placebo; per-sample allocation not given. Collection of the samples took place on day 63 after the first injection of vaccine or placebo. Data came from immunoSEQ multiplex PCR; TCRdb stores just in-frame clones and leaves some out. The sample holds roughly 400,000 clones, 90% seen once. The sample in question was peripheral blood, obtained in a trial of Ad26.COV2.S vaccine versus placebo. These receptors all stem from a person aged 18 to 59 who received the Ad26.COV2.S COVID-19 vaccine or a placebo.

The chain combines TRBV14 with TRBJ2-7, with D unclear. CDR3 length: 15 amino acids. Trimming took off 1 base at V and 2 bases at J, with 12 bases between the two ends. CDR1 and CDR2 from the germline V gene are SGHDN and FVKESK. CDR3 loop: CASSQVRPVAYEQYF. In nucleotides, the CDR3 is TGTGCCAGCAGCCAAGTTCGCCCGGTGGCCTACGAGCAGTACTTC.

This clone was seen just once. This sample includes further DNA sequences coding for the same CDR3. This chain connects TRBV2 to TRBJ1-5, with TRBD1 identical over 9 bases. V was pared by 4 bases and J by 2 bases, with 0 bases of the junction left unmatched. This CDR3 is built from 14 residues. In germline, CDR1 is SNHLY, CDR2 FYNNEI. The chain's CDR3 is CASSGQGGNQPQHF. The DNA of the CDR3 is TGTGCCAGCAGTGGACAGGGGGGCAATCAGCCCCAGCATTTT.

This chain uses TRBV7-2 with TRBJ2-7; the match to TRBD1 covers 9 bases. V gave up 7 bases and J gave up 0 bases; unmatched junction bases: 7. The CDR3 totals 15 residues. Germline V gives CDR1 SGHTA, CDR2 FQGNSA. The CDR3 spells CASKQGAVPSYEQYF. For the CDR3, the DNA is TGTGCCAGCAAACAGGGGGCGGTCCCCTCCTACGAGCAGTACTTC.

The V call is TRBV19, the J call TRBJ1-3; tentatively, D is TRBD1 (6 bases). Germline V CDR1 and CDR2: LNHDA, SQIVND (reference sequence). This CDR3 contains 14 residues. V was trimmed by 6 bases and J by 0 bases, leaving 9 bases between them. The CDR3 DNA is TGTGCCAGTAGGTCAGGGGACTCTGGAAACACCATATATTTT. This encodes CASRSGDSGNTIYF.